These 3 T cell receptor beta chains share one sample of origin, sequenced in a study of metastatic and nonmetastatic thyroid tumors. TCRdb re-called clones from the PCR reads using MiXCR. The table lists more than 8,500 clones, about 20% of them singletons. Before thyroid surgery, none of the patients had received any treatment. Material: adjacent normal tissue. The source is a female donor with papillary thyroid cancer or a benign thyroid nodule (not recorded which). Some clones in this sample may be carry-over from other donors' samples.

The V gene is TRBV6-1, the J gene TRBJ2-7; no firm D call. CDR1 is MNHNS and CDR2 is SASEGT in the germline V gene. The CDR3 sequence is 14 residues long. Deletions cut 8 bases from V and 3 bases from J, with 17 bases between. CDR3 amino acids: CASSSGSSGYEQYF. In nucleotides, the CDR3 is TGTGCCAGCTCCTCAGGATCCAGTGGCTACGAGCAGTACTTC.

This clone was seen a handful of times. This chain connects TRBV11-2 to TRBJ1-2, with D possibly matching TRBD1 (5 bases). Trimming left V 4 bases short and J 6 bases short, with 12 bases between. The V gene's germline CDR1 is SGHAT and CDR2 FQNNGV. The CDR3 consists of 13 residues. In DNA, the CDR3 is TGTGCCAGCAGCTCACACGGGGACCATGGCTACACCTTC. It codes for CASSSHGDHGYTF. The full variable domain, its missing parts supplied by reference TRBV11-2 and TRBJ1-2, is EAGVAQSPRYKIIEKRQSVAFWCNPISGHATLYWYQQILGQGPKLLIQFQNNGVVDDSQLPKDRFSAERLKGVDSTLKIQPAKLEDSAVYLCASSSHGDHGYTFGSGTRLTVV.

The rearrangement links TRBV7-8 to TRBJ2-7; D gene uncertain. This CDR3 region has 13 residues. Per the germline V gene, CDR1 is SGHVS and CDR2 is FQNEAQ. Trimming stripped 4 bases from V and 2 bases from J, with 9 bases between. The CDR3 loop reads CASSSLGAYEQYF. CDR3 DNA: TGTGCCAGCAGCTCCCTTGGGGCCTACGAGCAGTACTTC.